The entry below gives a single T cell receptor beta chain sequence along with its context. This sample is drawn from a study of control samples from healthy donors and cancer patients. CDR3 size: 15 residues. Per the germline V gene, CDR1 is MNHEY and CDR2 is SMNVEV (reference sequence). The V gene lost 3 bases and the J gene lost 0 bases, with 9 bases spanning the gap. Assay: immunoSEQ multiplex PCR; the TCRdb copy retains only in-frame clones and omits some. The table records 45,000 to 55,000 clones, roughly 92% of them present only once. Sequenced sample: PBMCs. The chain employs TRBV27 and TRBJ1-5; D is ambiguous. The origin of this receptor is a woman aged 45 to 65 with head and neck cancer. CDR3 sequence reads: CASSFERSSNQPQHF. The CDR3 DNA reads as TGTGCCAGCAGTTTTGAGAGATCTAGCAATCAGCCCCAGCATTTT.